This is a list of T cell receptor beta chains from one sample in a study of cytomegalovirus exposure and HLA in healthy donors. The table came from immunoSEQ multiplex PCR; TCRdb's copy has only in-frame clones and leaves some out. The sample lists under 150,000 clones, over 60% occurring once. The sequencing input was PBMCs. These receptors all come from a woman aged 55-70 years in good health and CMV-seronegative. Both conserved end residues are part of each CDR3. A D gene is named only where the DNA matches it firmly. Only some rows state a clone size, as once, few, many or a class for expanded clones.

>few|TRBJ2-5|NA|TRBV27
TGTGCCAGCAGACCCGAGACAGCAAGGAAGGGGGAGACCCAGTACTTC
CASRPETARKGETQYF
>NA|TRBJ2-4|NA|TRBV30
TGTGCCTGGGGACAAACCGGGGCCAAAAACATTCAGTACTTC
CAWGQTGAKNIQYF
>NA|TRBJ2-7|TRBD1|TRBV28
TGTGCCAGCAGAGGGACAGGTTCGTCCTACGAGCAGTACTTC
CASRGTGSSYEQYF
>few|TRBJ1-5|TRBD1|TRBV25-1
TGTGCCAGCAGTGGCGCCGGGACAGGGTCTAATCAGCCCCAGCATTTT
CASSGAGTGSNQPQHF
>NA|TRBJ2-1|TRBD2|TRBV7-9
TGTGCCAGCAGCTCCCCCGGGGGGTCCTACAATGAGCAGTTCTTC
CASSSPGGSYNEQFF
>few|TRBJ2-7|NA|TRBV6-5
TGTGCCAGCACCAATGAACCTTTGAGCTCCTACGAGCAGTACTTC
CASTNEPLSSYEQYF
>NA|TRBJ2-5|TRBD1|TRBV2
TGTGCCAGCAGTGAAGAGAGGACAGGGGGTGAGGAGACCCAGTACTTC
CASSEERTGGEETQYF
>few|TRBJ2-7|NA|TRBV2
TGTGCCAGCACCCCACGCGACGAGCAGTACTTC
CASTPRDEQYF
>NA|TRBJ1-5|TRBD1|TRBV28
TGTGCCAGCAGCCCAAGGACAGGGGCAAATCAGCCCCAGCATTTT
CASSPRTGANQPQHF
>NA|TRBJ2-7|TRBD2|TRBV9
TGTGCCAGCAGCATCCTAAGCGGGGACCTCGGCGAGCAGTACTTC
CASSILSGDLGEQYF
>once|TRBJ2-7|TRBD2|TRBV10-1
TGCGCCAGCAGTAACCTAGGTTCTAGCGGCGCCTACGAGCAGTACTTC
CASSNLGSSGAYEQYF
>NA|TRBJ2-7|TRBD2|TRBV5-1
TGCGCCAGCAGCTTGGTGCTAGCGGGAGAAAGTGAGCAGTACTTC
CASSLVLAGESEQYF
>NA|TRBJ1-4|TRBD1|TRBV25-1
TGTGCCAGCAGTGATGACAGGGGCCCCGGGGAAAAACTGTTTTTT
CASSDDRGPGEKLFF
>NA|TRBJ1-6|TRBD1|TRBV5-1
TGCGCCAGCAGCAAGGAAGGACAGGGGGCTAATTCACCCCTCCACTTT
CASSKEGQGANSPLHF
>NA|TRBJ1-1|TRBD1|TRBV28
TGTGCCAGCAGTGGGGGCGGACAGGGGAGACCTGAAGCTTTCTTT
CASSGGGQGRPEAFF
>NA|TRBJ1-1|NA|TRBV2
TGTGCCAGCAGTGAATCGAACCCAACAGCTGAAGCTTTCTTT
CASSESNPTAEAFF
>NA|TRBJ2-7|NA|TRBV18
TGTGCCAGCTCACCCAGAACAGGGCCGGCCTACGAGCAGTACTTC
CASSPRTGPAYEQYF
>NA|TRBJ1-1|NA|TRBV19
TGTGCCAGTAGTATACAGGGGAACTCTGAAGCTTTCTTT
CASSIQGNSEAFF
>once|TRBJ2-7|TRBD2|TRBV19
TGTGCCAGTAGTATACTAGCGGGAGTAAACGAGCAGTACTTC
CASSILAGVNEQYF
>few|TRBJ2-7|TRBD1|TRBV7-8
TGTGCCAGCAGCCCCGCCTTTCCGGGACAGGGGTTCTACGAGCAGTACTTC
CASSPAFPGQGFYEQYF
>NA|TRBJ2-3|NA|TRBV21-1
TGTGCCAGCAGCAAAGTAGGGGGAGGGCGCGCAGATACGCAGTATTTT
CASSKVGGGRADTQYF
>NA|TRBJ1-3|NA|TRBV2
TGTGCCAGCAGCGCCGGGTCCAGCTCTGGAAACACCATATATTTT
CASSAGSSSGNTIYF
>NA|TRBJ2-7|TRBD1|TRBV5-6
TGTGCCAGCAGCTTGGATGGACAGGTCTCCTACGAGCAGTACTTC
CASSLDGQVSYEQYF
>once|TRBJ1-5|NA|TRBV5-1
TGCGCCAGCAGCGACGGGCCGTTGGGAGATCAGCCCCAGCATTTT
CASSDGPLGDQPQHF
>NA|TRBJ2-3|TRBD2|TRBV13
TGTGCCAGCAGCCCGGCTAGCGGGAGTAGGTATACGCAGTATTTT
CASSPASGSRYTQYF
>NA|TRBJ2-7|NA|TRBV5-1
TGCGCCAGCAGCTTGGCTCCGGTGGGGGCCGGGCTAAACTACGAGCAGTACTTC
CASSLAPVGAGLNYEQYF
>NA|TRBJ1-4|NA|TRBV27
TGTGCCAGCAGTTTCCGGACTTACGAAAAACTGTTTTTT
CASSFRTYEKLFF
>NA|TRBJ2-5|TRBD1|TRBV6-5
TGTGCCAGCAGTTACTCCGGGACAGGGGTGCCCCAGTACTTC
CASSYSGTGVPQYF
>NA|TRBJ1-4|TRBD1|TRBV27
TGTGCCAGCAGTAAGACAGGGGGCGGTGAAAAACTGTTTTTT
CASSKTGGGEKLFF
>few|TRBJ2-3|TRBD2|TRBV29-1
TGCAGCGTTACAATGCGGGGGATAACAGATACGCAGTATTTT
CSVTMRGITDTQYF
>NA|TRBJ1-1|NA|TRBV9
TGTGCCAGCAGCTTAACCGGAGCCACTGAAGCTTTCTTT
CASSLTGATEAFF
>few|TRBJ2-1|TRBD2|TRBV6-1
TGTGCCAGCTACCCTAGCGGGAGTTCCTACAATGAGCAGTTCTTC
CASYPSGSSYNEQFF
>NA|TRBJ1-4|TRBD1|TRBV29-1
TGCAGCGTTCCCACGGGACAGGGTTGTCAAAAACTGTTTTTT
CSVPTGQGCQKLFF